What follows is one T cell receptor (beta chain) and its context. The specificity of this receptor is unknown. Base qualities are not recorded, but no much larger clone differs from it by a single base. Whole blood was collected in K2EDTA tubes by collaborating institutions according to the institutions' own protocols. For TCRbeta analysis, collaborator samples were shipped as frozen whole blood, as isolated PBMCs, or as DNA extracted from either sample type. This record belongs to a study of blood T cell repertoires in COVID-19 (dated by TCRdb to about 2020). Broadly, across the study: Collaborator samples came from the United States, Italy and Spain and covered acute and convalescent phases of COVID-19. The prospective study material was composed of cDNA or gDNA derived from T cells, B-cell-depleted T cells, or PBMCs. Subjects who had been exposed to COVID-19, were actively infected with it, or had recovered from it provided the deeply sampled blood TCRbeta repertoires that made up the dataset. The repertoires were made available in a free public database intended to serve as a resource for research on the immune response to SARS-CoV-2. Samples came from the ongoing ImmuneRACE study (first 160 participants) plus 1,254 subjects from 6 global collaborators. The sample metadata nearly always contained a de-identified subject ID, COVID-19 status, age in years and sex. Where HLA class I and class II types were available, the types were taken from metadata supplied by the sample provider, not from assay-based typing.

The CDR3 runs 14 amino acids, cysteine and phenylalanine included. The entry retains the CDR3 DNA only, 42 bases that are in frame from base 1. The germline V gene (reference sequence) gives CDR1 as MNHNY and CDR2 as SVGAGI. V sheds 0 bases and J sheds 0 bases, leaving 6 bases between their ends. General conclusions and limits of the study: Clinical and demographic metadata were provided uncurated, with the amount varying by source and participant.

TCRbeta CDR3 regions were amplified from genomic DNA by means of the immunoSEQ Assay, a bias-controlled multiplex PCR. The original methods were these. The number of nucleated cells in each sample was estimated from the amplification of reference gene primers within the assay. To quantify the absolute abundance of each unique TCRbeta CDR3 rearrangement, sequence reads were collapsed and filtered. Productive Simpson clonality was computed per sample as the square root of Simpson's diversity index over productive rearrangements. TCRdb retrieved this table from immuneACCESS and kept in-frame rearrangements only. Not all clones are present; in checked studies, unresolved V genes account for under half, and no reason is known for the remainder. That table is the source of V, J and clone size, and D and trimming were worked out from the DNA. The sample contains some 21,000 clones, 83% of them found a single time. The top ten clonotypes cover under 8.5% of the sample.

This TCR was sampled from a human donor in a cohort sampled during active COVID-19. The chain employs TRBV6-6 and TRBJ2-7; the D gene is unclear. The material sequenced was peripheral blood. The sequenced DNA is TGTGCCAGCAGTTACTCACCGAGCTCCTACGAGCAGTACTTC. It translates as CASSYSPSSYEQYF.